This TCR beta chain was observed in a study of shared clonotypes between healthy human individuals. Execution of the assay was at deep level. The repertoire was sequenced with immunoSEQ multiplex PCR; TCRdb's copy has only in-frame clones and lacks some. The sample shows 2,500,000 or so clones, about 92% of them seen only once. Comments on this clone: Its target is not known.

Broader study findings: Lower generation probabilities were found for non-shared clonotypes than for those shared by all four donors.

The CDR3 has 14 residues. V was trimmed by 3 bases and J by 0 bases, leaving 9 bases between them. Germline CDR1 is SQVTM and CDR2 is ANQGSEA. Subsets obtained from CD4+ cells comprised CD45RA+ naive and CD45RA-negative memory cells. The sequence was collected from a man aged 18-30 years in good health. V and J are TRBV29-1 and TRBJ1-3; D is possibly TRBD1 (5 bases). Sequencing used naive CD4+ T cells sorted from blood. Subset of the sample: CD45RA+ positively selected. CDR3 sequence: CSVDEGISGNTIYF. The CDR3 nucleotides are TGCAGCGTTGACGAGGGGATCTCTGGAAACACCATATATTTT.